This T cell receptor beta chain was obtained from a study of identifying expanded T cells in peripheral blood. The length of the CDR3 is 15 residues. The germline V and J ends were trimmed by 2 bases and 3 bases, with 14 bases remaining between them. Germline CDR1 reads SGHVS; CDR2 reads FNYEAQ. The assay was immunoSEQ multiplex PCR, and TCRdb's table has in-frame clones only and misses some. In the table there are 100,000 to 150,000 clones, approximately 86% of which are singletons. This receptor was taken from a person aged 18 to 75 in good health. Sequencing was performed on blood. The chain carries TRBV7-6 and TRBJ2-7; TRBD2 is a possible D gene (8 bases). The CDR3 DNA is TGTGCCAGCAGCTTAATAGCGGGACAGATCTACGAGCAGTACTTC. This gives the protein CASSLIAGQIYEQYF.